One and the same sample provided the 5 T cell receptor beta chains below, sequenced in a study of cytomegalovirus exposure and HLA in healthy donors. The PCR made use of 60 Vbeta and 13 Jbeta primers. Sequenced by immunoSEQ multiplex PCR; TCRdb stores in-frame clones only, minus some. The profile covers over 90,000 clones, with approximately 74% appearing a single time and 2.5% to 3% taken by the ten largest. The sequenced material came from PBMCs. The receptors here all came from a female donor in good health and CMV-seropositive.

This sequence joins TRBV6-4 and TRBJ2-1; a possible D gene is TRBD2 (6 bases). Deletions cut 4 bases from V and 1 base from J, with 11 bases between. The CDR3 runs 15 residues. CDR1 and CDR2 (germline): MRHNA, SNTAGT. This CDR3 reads CASSAEEGSYNEQFF. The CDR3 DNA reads TGTGCCAGCAGTGCGGAGGAGGGGTCCTACAATGAGCAGTTCTTC.

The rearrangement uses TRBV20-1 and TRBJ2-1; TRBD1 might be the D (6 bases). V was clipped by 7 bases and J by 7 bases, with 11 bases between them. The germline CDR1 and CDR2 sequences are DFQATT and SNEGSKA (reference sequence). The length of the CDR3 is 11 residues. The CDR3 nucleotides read TGCAGTGTCCAAGGGGGTAATGAGCAGTTCTTC. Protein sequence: CSVQGGNEQFF.

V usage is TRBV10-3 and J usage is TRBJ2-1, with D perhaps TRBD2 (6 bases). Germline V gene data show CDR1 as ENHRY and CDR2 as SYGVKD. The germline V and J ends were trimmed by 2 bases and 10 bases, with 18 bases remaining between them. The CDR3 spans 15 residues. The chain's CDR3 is CAISEDIGLTKEQFF. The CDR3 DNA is TGTGCCATCAGTGAGGACATTGGACTAACCAAGGAGCAGTTCTTC.

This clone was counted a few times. The CDR3 loop reads CASSQVRPDSNQPQHF. In DNA, the CDR3 is TGCGCCAGCAGCCAAGTGAGGCCGGATAGCAATCAGCCCCAGCATTTT. V is TRBV4-1 and J is TRBJ1-5; no definite D call. Looked up from germline, CDR1 is MGHRA and CDR2 is YSYEKL. Between the trimmed V and J ends, which lost 1 base and 0 bases, there was a span of 10 bases. CDR3 length: 16 residues.

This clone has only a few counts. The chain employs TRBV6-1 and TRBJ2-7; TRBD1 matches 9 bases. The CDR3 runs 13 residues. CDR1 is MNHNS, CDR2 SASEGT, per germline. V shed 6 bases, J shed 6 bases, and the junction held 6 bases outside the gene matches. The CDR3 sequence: CASSLDRGREQYF. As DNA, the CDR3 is TGTGCCAGCAGCCTGGACAGGGGTCGCGAGCAGTACTTC.